This TCR beta chain was sequenced in a study of T cells in Graves' hyperthyroidism and ophthalmopathy (dated by TCRdb to the late 2010s). General notes on the study: Peripheral blood samples were taken at initial diagnosis, before any treatment was given. A discovery cohort of about a hundred patients, roughly 43 with Graves' ophthalmopathy and about 60 with stable Graves' hyperthyroidism, was used to find distinguishing TCR V-J signatures. The approximately 100 discovery patients were randomly split 7:3 into training and test sets. The study also compared thyroid tissue and blood T-cell repertoires from 6 or 7 Graves' hyperthyroidism patients. After sampling, hyperthyroidism patients received methimazole starting at 30 mg daily, and ophthalmopathy patients received high-dose intravenous methylprednisolone. The paper describes TCR Vbeta CDR3 sequencing of 120 to 150 peripheral blood samples, made up of roughly 45 ophthalmopathy patients, over 70 hyperthyroidism patients and 17 progressor patients. Whether ophthalmopathy could be predicted prospectively was tested in an independent validation cohort made up of approximately 19 hyperthyroidism patients plus 17 patients who later progressed to ophthalmopathy.

Graves' hyperthyroidism was defined as stable when no progression to ophthalmopathy occurred over 18 months of follow-up. Hyperthyroidism patients were newly diagnosed, with disease duration under 2 months, and aged 18 to 65 years. Any patient with an uncontrolled infection, another autoimmune disease, pregnancy or lactation was excluded. Diagnoses were established on the basis of clinical symptoms, serum thyroxine and TRAb, thyroid ultrasound, and orbital computed tomography. PBMCs were isolated from about 9 ml of fresh peripheral blood by Ficoll-Paque density gradient centrifugation. Trizol reagent was used to extract total RNA, and RNA quality was then checked on an Agilent 2100 Bioanalyzer. The TCR beta CDR3 regions were amplified from the RNA transcripts. The TCR CDR3 was subjected to a first round of RT-PCR using the HTBI primer set and the Qiagen OneStep RT-PCR kit. Libraries were constructed in a second round of multiplex PCR, after which size selection and purification were performed. Paired-end sequencing of the libraries was performed with 100 bp reads on an Illumina HiSeq2000. The paper's data handling went like this. SOAPnuke was used to process the raw data, with reads discarded if the reads contained adapters or uncalled bases, had a mean Phred below 15, or lacked an exact constant-primer or identifier match. High-quality paired reads were merged using COPE v1.2.5, and each unique nucleotide sequence was defined as a clonotype. MiTCR v1.1 was used to align clonotypes to the IMGT TRBV, TRBD and TRBJ reference segments. The analysis included only V-J combinations with a frequency above 0.0001, which together covered over 98% of the repertoires. The TCS score was defined as F50 (clonal expansion) divided by E x V (chaos), with BLOSUM62-based TCRdist calculated between CDR3 peptides within each V-J. Welch's t-statistics and random forest reduced around 520 V-J features to 13, which were used in a naive Bayes classifier (R e1071). TCRdb trimmed the raw reads at Q25, called clones with MiXCR and kept productive beta chains. Merged by CDR3 protein, the rows form single entries marked with the most common genes and DNA. None of the V and J calls come from the authors' own analysis; TCRdb made them. This sample lists approximately 400,000 distinct CDR3 sequences; roughly 25% were detected once. The ten largest clones represent around four fifths of the sample.

In regard to this clonotype: Its target antigen remains unknown. There are no base qualities to consult, and no much larger clone falls within one base.

The V and J ends are trimmed by 10 bases and 3 bases, leaving 22 bases between them. The CDR3 contains 15 residues, cysteine and phenylalanine counted. The sequence is cut down to CDR3 DNA, 45 bases in frame from base 1. In the germline V gene, CDR1 corresponds to SGHTA and CDR2 to FQGTGA. Paper-wide results and their limitations: In cross-validation, a model built on a 13 V-J signature told ophthalmopathy apart from stable hyperthyroidism with 85% to 90% sensitivity and 81% to 82% specificity, and in testing the same model reached 80%/75%. Most expanded thyroid clonotypes (frequency above 0.001) were also found in blood, which suggests that blood repertoires may mirror thyroid immune responses. In validation, the model predicted progression to ophthalmopathy a median of about 6.8 months before onset, with around 70% sensitivity and about 72% specificity. Sample size was not statistically predetermined, and blinding of investigators to group allocation was not performed.

Sequencing was performed on blood. The TCR sequence derives from a man aged 50 or older with Graves' hyperthyroidism. The chain couples TRBV7-3 to TRBJ2-7, with no confident D gene call. CDR3 protein: CAIEQDILSFYEQYF. Read as DNA, the sequence is TGTGCCATCGAGCAAGATATCCTCTCCTTCTACGAGCAGTACTTC.